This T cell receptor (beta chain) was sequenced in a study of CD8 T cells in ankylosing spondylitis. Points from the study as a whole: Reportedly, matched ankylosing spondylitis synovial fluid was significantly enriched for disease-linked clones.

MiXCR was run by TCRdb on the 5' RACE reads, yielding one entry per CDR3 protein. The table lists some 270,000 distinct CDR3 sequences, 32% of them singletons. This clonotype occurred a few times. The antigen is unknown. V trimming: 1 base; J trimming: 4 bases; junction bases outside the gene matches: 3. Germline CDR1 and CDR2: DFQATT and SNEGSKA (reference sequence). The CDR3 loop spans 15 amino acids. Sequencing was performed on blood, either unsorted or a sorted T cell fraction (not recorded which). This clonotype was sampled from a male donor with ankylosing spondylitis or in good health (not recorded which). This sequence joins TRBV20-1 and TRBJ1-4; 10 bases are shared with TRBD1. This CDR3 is CSARVWDRGNEKLFF. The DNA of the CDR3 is TGCAGTGCTAGAGTGTGGGACAGGGGTAATGAAAAACTGTTTTTT.